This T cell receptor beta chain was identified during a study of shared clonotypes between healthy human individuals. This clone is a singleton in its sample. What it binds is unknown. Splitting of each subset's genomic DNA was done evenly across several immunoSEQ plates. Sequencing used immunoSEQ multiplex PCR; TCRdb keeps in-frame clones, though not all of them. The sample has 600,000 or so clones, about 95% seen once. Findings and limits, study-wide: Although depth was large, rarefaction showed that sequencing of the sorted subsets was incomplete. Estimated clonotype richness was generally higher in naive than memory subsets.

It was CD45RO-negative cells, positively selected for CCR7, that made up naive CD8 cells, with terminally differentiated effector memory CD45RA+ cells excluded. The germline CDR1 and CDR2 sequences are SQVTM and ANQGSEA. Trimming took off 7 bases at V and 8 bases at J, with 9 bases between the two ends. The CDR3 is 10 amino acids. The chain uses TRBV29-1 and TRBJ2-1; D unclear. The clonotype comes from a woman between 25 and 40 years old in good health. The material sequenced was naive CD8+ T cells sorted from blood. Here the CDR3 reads CSALGDEQFF. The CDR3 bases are TGCAGCGCCCTTGGTGATGAGCAGTTCTTC.